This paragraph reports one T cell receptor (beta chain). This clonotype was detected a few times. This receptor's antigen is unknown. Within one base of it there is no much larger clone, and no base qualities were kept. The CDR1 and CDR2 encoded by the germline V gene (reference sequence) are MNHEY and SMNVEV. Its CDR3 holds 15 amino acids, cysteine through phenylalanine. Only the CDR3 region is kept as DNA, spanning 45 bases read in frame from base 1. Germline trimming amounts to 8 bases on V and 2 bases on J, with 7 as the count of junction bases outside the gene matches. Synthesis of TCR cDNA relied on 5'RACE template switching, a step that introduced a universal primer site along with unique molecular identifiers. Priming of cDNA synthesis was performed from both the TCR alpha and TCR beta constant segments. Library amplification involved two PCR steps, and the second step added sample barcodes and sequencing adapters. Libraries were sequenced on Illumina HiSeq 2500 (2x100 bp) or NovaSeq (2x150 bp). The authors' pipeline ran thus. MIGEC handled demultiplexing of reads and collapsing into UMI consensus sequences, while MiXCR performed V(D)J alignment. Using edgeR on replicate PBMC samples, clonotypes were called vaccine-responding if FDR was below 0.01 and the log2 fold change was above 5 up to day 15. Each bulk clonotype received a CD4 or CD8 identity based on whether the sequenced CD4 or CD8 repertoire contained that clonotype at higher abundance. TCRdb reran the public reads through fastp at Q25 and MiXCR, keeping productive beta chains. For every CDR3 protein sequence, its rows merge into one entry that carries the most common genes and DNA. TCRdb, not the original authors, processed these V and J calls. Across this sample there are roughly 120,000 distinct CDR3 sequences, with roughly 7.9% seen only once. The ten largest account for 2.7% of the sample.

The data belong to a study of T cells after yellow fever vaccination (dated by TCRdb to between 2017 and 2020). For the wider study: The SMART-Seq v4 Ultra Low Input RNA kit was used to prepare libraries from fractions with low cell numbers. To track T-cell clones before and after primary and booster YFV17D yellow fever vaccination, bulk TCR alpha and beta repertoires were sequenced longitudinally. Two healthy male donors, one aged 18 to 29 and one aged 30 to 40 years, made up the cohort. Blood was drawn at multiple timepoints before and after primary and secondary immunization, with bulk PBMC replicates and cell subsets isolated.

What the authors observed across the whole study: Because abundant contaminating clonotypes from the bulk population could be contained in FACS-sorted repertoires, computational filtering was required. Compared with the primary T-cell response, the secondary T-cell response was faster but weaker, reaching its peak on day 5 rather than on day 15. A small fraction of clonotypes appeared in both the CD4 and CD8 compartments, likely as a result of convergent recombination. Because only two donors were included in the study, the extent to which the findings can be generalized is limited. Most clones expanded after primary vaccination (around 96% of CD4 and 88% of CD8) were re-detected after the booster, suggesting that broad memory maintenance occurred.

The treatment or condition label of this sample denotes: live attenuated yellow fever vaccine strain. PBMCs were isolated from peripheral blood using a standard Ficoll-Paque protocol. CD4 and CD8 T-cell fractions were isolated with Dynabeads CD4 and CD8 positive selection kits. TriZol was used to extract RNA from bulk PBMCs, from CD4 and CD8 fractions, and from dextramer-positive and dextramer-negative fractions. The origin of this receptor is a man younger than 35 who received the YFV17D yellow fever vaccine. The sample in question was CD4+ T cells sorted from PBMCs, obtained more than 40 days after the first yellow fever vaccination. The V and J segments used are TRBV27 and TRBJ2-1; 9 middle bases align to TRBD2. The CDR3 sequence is CASLFVAGAYNEQFF. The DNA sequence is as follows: TGTGCCAGCCTCTTTGTAGCGGGGGCCTACAATGAGCAGTTCTTC.